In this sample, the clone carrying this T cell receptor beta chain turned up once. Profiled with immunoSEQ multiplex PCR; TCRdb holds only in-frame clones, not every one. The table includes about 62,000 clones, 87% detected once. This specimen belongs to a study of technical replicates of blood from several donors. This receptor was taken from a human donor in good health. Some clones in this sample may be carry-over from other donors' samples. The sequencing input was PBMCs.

The CDR3 DNA follows: TGTGCCAGCAGCGGAGGACTAGCGGACACCGGGGAGCTGTTTTTT. Protein product: CASSGGLADTGELFF. The V call is TRBV7-9, the J call TRBJ2-2, with 10 nucleotides matching TRBD2. The CDR3 has 15 residues. Per the germline V gene, CDR1 is SEHNR and CDR2 is FQNEAQ (reference sequence). Trimming at V came to 5 bases and at J to 3 bases, leaving 3 bases not matched to a gene.